Described below is a single T cell receptor beta chain sequence and its context. The antigen is unknown. The data stem from a study of Graves' ophthalmopathy and Graves' hyperthyroidism. Study-level background: Researchers obtained peripheral blood at initial diagnosis, before any treatment had begun. Whole-study findings and limits: Researchers report that a 13-signature model separated ophthalmopathy from stable hyperthyroidism, posting almost 90% sensitivity and about 80% specificity.

The CDR3 runs 16 residues. Trimming cost V 6 bases and J 1 base; bases outside gene matches: 9. CDR1 and CDR2 from the germline V gene are ENHRY and SYGVKD. Using RNA transcripts, the TCR beta CDR3 regions were amplified. An opening RT-PCR round employed HTBI primers and preceded a second-round multiplex PCR. Via MiXCR, TCRdb re-called the multiplex PCR reads, giving one row per CDR3 protein. This sample has hundreds of thousands of distinct CDR3 sequences, with about 40% found just once. In this cohort, patients with other autoimmune diseases, uncontrolled infections, pregnancy or lactation were excluded. Fresh peripheral blood (approximately 10 ml) yielded the PBMCs.

The source of this sequence is an adult man with Graves' ophthalmopathy. The chain uses TRBV10-3 and TRBJ1-1, with 9 bases lining up with TRBD1. The sequencing input was peripheral blood. The CDR3 protein is CAISGIPGQGNTEAFF. In nucleotides, the CDR3 is TGTGCCATCAGCGGTATTCCGGGACAGGGGAACACTGAAGCTTTCTTT.